These 27 T cell receptor beta chains share one sample of origin, sequenced in a study of regulatory T cells in long-lasting Graves disease. According to the study, TCR beta libraries were built with iRepertoire HTBI primers and CDR3-region Arm-PCR. TCRdb independently ran MiXCR on the multiplex PCR reads; one entry per CDR3 protein. Among around 480,000 distinct CDR3 sequences listed, about 16% were seen once. Time point given: newly diagnosed GD, antithyroid drugs for less than 3 months. RNA from PBMCs was the source of the TCR library. This sample also belongs to another study, concerning T cells in Graves' hyperthyroidism and ophthalmopathy.

The source was peripheral blood mononuclear cells (PBMCs), collected at new diagnosis, from a patient treated with antithyroid drugs. The receptors shown here come from a man aged 40-50 years with Graves disease.

The rearrangement links TRBV11-3 to TRBJ1-1, with unresolved D. Germline values: CDR1 SGHNT, CDR2 YENEEA. Trimming shortened V by 1 base and J by 5 bases, and 14 bases separated the two germline ends. The CDR3 is 15 residues long. CDR3 nucleotides: TGTGCCAGCAGCTTAGGAAGGGCCGGAAGGACTGAAGCTTTCTTT. Protein product: CASSLGRAGRTEAFF. The full variable domain, with the rest looked up from reference TRBV11-3 and TRBJ1-1, is EAGVVQSPRYKIIEKKQPVAFWCNPISGHNTLYWYLQNLGQGPELLIRYENEEAVDDSQLPKDRFSAERLKGVDSTLKIQPAELGDSAVYLCASSLGRAGRTEAFFGQGTRLTVV.

The V gene is TRBV19, the J gene TRBJ1-1, with 7 bases identical to TRBD1. J lost 0 bases, V lost 7 bases, and 8 bases had no gene match. Per the germline V gene, CDR1 is LNHDA and CDR2 is SQIVND (reference sequence). The CDR3 spans 15 residues. The CDR3 spells CASTPRRGLNTEAFF. CDR3 coding DNA: TGTGCCAGTACCCCCAGGAGGGGGCTGAACACTGAAGCTTTCTTT. Combining the CDR3 with reference TRBV19 and TRBJ1-1 gives the whole variable domain DGGITQSPKYLFRKEGQNVTLSCEQNLNHDAMYWYRQDPGQGLRLIYYSQIVNDFQKGDIAEGYSVSREKKESFPLTVTSAQKNPTAFYLCASTPRRGLNTEAFFGQGTRLTVV.

The chain joins TRBV28 to TRBJ2-1, with 12 bases identical to TRBD2. The CDR3 is 16 residues long. Germline CDR1 MDHEN, CDR2 SYDVKM. J gave up 4 bases and V 6 bases, and 7 bases lay outside the gene matches. The CDR3 DNA sequence: TGTGCCAGCAGACGGGGGACTAGCGGGCGATACAATGAGCAGTTCTTC. Amino acids: CASRRGTSGRYNEQFF.

Details on this clonotype: This may come from a read error, since a much larger clone is one base off. V usage is TRBV27 and J usage is TRBJ2-5; 9 positions match TRBD2. V shed 6 bases and J 11 bases; nucleotides not matched to a gene: 16. The CDR3 has 15 residues. In germline, CDR1 is MNHEY, CDR2 SMNVEV (reference sequence). The CDR3 DNA follows: TGTGCCAGCAGATTAGCGGGAGACTTCTACAATGAGCAGTACTTC. Protein sequence: CASRLAGDFYNEQYF.

About this clonotype itself: A far larger clone lies a single base away; this is likely a read error. The J gene is TRBJ2-1, the V gene TRBV2; TRBD2 agrees at 7 bases. This CDR3 region has 13 residues. Trimming cost V 4 bases and J 10 bases; bases outside gene matches: 7. Germline loops: CDR1 SNHLY, CDR2 FYNNEI. CDR3 residues: CASSVLADYEQFF. The CDR3 DNA reads as TGTGCCAGCAGTGTCCTAGCGGACTACGAGCAGTTCTTC.

V gene TRBV19 combines with J gene TRBJ2-2; TRBD1 might be the D (6 bases). Trimming took off 7 bases at V and 6 bases at J, with 12 bases between the two ends. There are 13 residues in the CDR3. Germline loops: CDR1 LNHDA, CDR2 SQIVND (reference sequence). The CDR3 region has the DNA TGTGCCAGTAATACAGGGAGTGCCGGGGAGCTGTTTTTT. Amino acid sequence: CASNTGSAGELFF.

At least ten counts were recorded for this clonotype. The V call is TRBV6-5, the J call TRBJ1-1, with D possibly TRBD1 on 6 matching bases. The ends were cut back, 4 bases at V and 5 bases at J, with 14 bases in the middle. CDR3 length: 14 residues. Germline V gene sequence: CDR1 MNHEY, CDR2 SVGAGI. The CDR3 sequence: CASSSGVDRTEAFF. Here the CDR3 DNA reads TGTGCCAGCAGTTCAGGGGTTGATCGGACTGAAGCTTTCTTT.

Points on this clonotype: No conserved phenylalanine or tryptophan ends this CDR3, so it is likely a read error. It is unclear where the CDR3 begins or ends on the DNA, so no DNA is shown, and the CDR3 is as TCRdb lists it. The rearrangement joins TRBV27 to TRBJ2-4; the table names TRBD1, a call not compared with the DNA. The CDR3 is 16 residues long, ends included. Per germline, CDR1 MNHEY and CDR2 SMNVEV (reference sequence). The CDR3 spells CASSLTGGGREQYFGP.

This clonotype was seen repeatedly, ten times or more. The chain joins TRBV11-2 to TRBJ2-7; 10 positions agree with TRBD2. Unmatched junction bases numbered 8, after V lost 5 bases and J lost 4 bases. The CDR3 covers 15 residues. Germline assignment: CDR1 SGHAT and CDR2 FQNNGV. CDR3 loop: CASSLSSGRVYEQYF. As DNA, the CDR3 is TGTGCCAGCAGCCTATCTAGCGGGAGAGTTTACGAGCAGTACTTC.

This clonotype appeared many times. The chain recombines TRBV28 with TRBJ2-7, with 8 bases identical to TRBD2. The CDR3 sequence is 15 residues long. Germline V gene lookup returns CDR1 MDHEN and CDR2 SYDVKM. V lost 6 bases to trimming and J lost 6 bases; unmatched junction nucleotides: 13. The CDR3 sequence: CASSQLAEGTREQYF. CDR3 DNA sequence: TGTGCCAGCAGCCAACTAGCGGAGGGGACGCGCGAGCAGTACTTC.

This clonotype appeared many times. The DNA of the CDR3 is TGCAGTGCTAGGGGACGACAGGCGAATAGCAATCAGCCCCAGCATTTT. Translating it yields CSARGRQANSNQPQHF. The V gene is TRBV20-1, the J gene TRBJ1-5, with D perhaps TRBD1 (6 bases). The germline V gene encodes CDR1 DFQATT and CDR2 SNEGSKA (reference sequence). The CDR3 length is 16 residues. The ends were cut back, 3 bases at V and 0 bases at J, with 15 bases in the middle.

The chain carries TRBV12-3 or TRBV12-4 and TRBJ1-1; D not certain. This CDR3 is 16 amino acids long. The V end lost 4 bases, the J end lost 1 base, and 16 bases lay between the germline ends. The CDR3 loop reads CASSWSPVVRNTEAFF. The CDR3 DNA is TGTGCCAGCAGTTGGAGTCCAGTCGTGAGGAACACTGAAGCTTTCTTT.

The table lists this clonotype with many counts. The gene calls are TRBV27 and TRBJ1-2, with TRBD1 matching over 7 bases. Germline CDR1 MNHEY, CDR2 SMNVEV (reference sequence). The CDR3 spans 15 residues. V was clipped by 0 bases and J by 4 bases; unmatched bases: 5. The CDR3 loop reads CASSLSGGGAYGYTF. DNA for the CDR3: TGTGCCAGCAGTTTATCAGGGGGCGGTGCCTATGGCTACACCTTC.

The J gene is TRBJ2-1, the V gene TRBV5-1; 7 nucleotides align to TRBD2. Trimming at V came to 1 base and at J to 5 bases, leaving 9 bases not matched to a gene. CDR3 length: 16 amino acids. Germline assignment: CDR1 SGHRS and CDR2 YFSETQ. DNA for the CDR3: TGCGCCAGCAGCTTGCCTTCCGGGACTACGAACAATGAGCAGTTCTTC. Amino acid sequence: CASSLPSGTTNNEQFF. Looking up the rest from reference TRBV5-1 and TRBJ2-1 gives the full variable domain: KAGVTQTPRYLIKTRGQQVTLSCSPISGHRSVSWYQQTPGQGLQFLFEYFSETQRNKGNFPGRFSGRQFSNSRSEMNVSTLELGDSALYLCASSLPSGTTNNEQFFGPGTRLTVL.

There are a few counts of this clonotype. This rearrangement joins TRBV2 to TRBJ1-1; D is possibly TRBD1 (5 bases). The CDR3 loop spans 14 amino acids. Germline V lookup: CDR1 SNHLY, CDR2 FYNNEI. V was pared by 3 bases and J by 0 bases, with 8 bases between. The CDR3 region is CASSDRAMNTEAFF. The CDR3 nucleotides are TGTGCCAGCAGTGACAGGGCCATGAACACTGAAGCTTTCTTT.

CDR3 in amino acids: CASSFPGTVNTEAFF. CDR3 nucleotides: TGCGCCAGCAGCTTTCCCGGGACCGTGAACACTGAAGCTTTCTTT. The chain combines TRBV5-1 with TRBJ1-1, with D possibly TRBD1 on 5 matching bases. Germline CDR1 and CDR2: SGHRS and YFSETQ. This CDR3 is built from 15 residues. Trimming took 2 bases from V and 0 from J, leaving 11 bases between them.

The chain recombines TRBV27 with TRBJ2-1; D is perhaps TRBD2 (6 bases). The V and J ends lost 3 bases and 10 bases respectively, with 13 bases between them. This CDR3 spans 13 amino acids. Looked up from germline, CDR1 is MNHEY and CDR2 is SMNVEV (reference sequence). This chain's CDR3 is CASSFFAGWEQFF. The CDR3 coding sequence is TGTGCCAGCAGTTTTTTTGCGGGATGGGAGCAGTTCTTC.

V usage is TRBV3-1 and J usage is TRBJ1-6; D is perhaps TRBD1 (6 bases). The germline gives CDR1 LGHDT, CDR2 YNNKEL (reference sequence). The CDR3 totals 15 residues. V lost 5 bases and J 6 bases, leaving 14 bases between the germline ends. CDR3 amino acids: CASSKDSVANSPLHF. CDR3 nucleotides: TGTGCCAGCAGCAAGGACAGCGTCGCTAATTCACCCCTCCACTTT. The variable domain in full, with the rest retrieved from reference TRBV3-1 and TRBJ1-6, is DTAVSQTPKYLVTQMGNDKSIKCEQNLGHDTMYWYKQDSKKFLKIMFSYNNKELIINETVPNRFSPKSPDKAHLNLHINSLELGDSAVYFCASSKDSVANSPLHFGNGTRLTVT.

This clonotype was recorded many times. This rearrangement joins TRBV24-1 to TRBJ2-3; D perhaps matches TRBD1 (6 bases). The CDR3 is 16 residues long. CDR1 is KGHDR, CDR2 SFDVKD, per germline. Trimming shortened V by 6 bases and J by 1 base, and 16 bases separated the two germline ends. The CDR3, as DNA: TGTGCCACCAGTTCCCCAAGGACAGCGGGCACAGATACGCAGTATTTT. This codes for CATSSPRTAGTDTQYF.

In this sample, this clonotype turned up many times. J is TRBJ2-7 and V is TRBV20-1; 7 nucleotides match TRBD1. CDR3 length: 12 residues. V dropped 6 bases and J dropped 4; count of bases not matched to a gene: 6. Per the germline V gene, CDR1 is DFQATT and CDR2 is SNEGSKA (reference sequence). The CDR3 region is CSAPGQPYEQYF. DNA of the CDR3: TGCAGTGCCCCGGGACAGCCTTACGAGCAGTACTTC.

The chain couples TRBV20-1 to TRBJ2-7; 9 nucleotides agree with TRBD2. The ends lost 4 bases at V and 4 bases at J; junction bases unmatched: 11. Per the germline V gene, CDR1 is DFQATT and CDR2 is SNEGSKA (reference sequence). CDR3 length: 15 residues. In nucleotides, the CDR3 is TGCAGTGCTATTAGCGGGAGTTCAGGTTGGTACGAGCAGTACTTC. Protein: CSAISGSSGWYEQYF.

The chain has TRBV28 and TRBJ1-5, with D unresolved. V was trimmed by 6 bases and J by 2 bases, leaving 14 bases between them. Germline-derived CDR1 and CDR2 are MDHEN and SYDVKM. This CDR3 contains 15 residues. CDR3 nucleotide sequence: TGTGCCAGCAGCCTCGGGCCCTTACGCAATCAGCCCCAGCATTTT. Its protein is CASSLGPLRNQPQHF. The complete variable domain, with remaining parts taken from reference TRBV28 and TRBJ1-5, reads DVKVTQSSRYLVKRTGEKVFLECVQDMDHENMFWYRQDPGLGLRLIYFSYDVKMKEKGDIPEGYSVSREKKERFSLILESASTNQTSMYLCASSLGPLRNQPQHFGDGTRLSIL.

This clonotype occurred many times. The J gene is TRBJ2-5, the V gene TRBV30, with TRBD1 matching 12 bases. Germline V lookup: CDR1 GTSNPN, CDR2 SVGIG (reference sequence). Trimming removed 2 bases from V and 4 bases from J; junction bases left unmatched: 2. The CDR3 sequence is 14 residues long. CDR3 in amino acids: CAWSRDRGRETQYF. The CDR3 nucleotides are TGTGCCTGGAGTAGGGACAGGGGGCGAGAGACCCAGTACTTC.

The chain joins TRBV12-3 or TRBV12-4 to TRBJ2-7; D call uncertain. Trimming cost V 6 bases and J 6 bases, with 18 bases left between them. The CDR3 sequence is 14 residues long. As DNA, the CDR3 is TGTGCCAGCAGCGGGCCGGACCGATCTCGCGAGCAGTACTTC. Translated: CASSGPDRSREQYF.

There are a few counts of this clonotype. CDR3 amino acids: CASREGLTETQYF. For the CDR3, the DNA is TGCGCCAGCAGAGAAGGGTTAACAGAGACCCAGTACTTC. The chain carries TRBV5-1 and TRBJ2-5; D remains ambiguous. Deletions cut 5 bases from V and 4 bases from J, with 12 bases between. Germline assignment: CDR1 SGHRS and CDR2 YFSETQ. This CDR3 is built from 13 residues.

This clonotype was observed at least ten times. This chain joins TRBV20-1 and TRBJ2-1; D remains unclear. Trimming took 5 bases from V and 4 from J, leaving 12 bases between them. The CDR3 is 13 residues long. Looked up from germline, CDR1 is DFQATT and CDR2 is SNEGSKA (reference sequence). Here the CDR3 DNA reads TGCAGTGCTCTCCGCCCCCAATACAATGAGCAGTTCTTC. As protein: CSALRPQYNEQFF.

This clonotype has just a few counts. The CDR3 region has the DNA TGTGCCAGCAGTATCCCACCCGGACAGGTGATTAACTACGAGCAGTACTTC. This codes for CASSIPPGQVINYEQYF. This chain links TRBV28 with TRBJ2-7; 7 bases fit TRBD1. Germline lookup yields CDR1 MDHEN and CDR2 SYDVKM. The V and J ends lost 5 bases and 3 bases, in that order; junction bases with no gene match: 16. The length of the CDR3 is 17 residues.